This T cell receptor beta chain was sequenced in a study of cytomegalovirus exposure and HLA in healthy donors. Germline-derived CDR1 and CDR2 are MDHEN and SYDVKM. There are 15 residues in the CDR3. Trimming took 6 bases from V and 8 from J, leaving 22 bases between them. The PCR made use of 60 Vbeta and 13 Jbeta primers. The method was immunoSEQ multiplex PCR; TCRdb's version includes in-frame clones alone and lacks a portion of them. The repertoire holds 100,000 to 150,000 clones, about 78% seen once, with 2.9% in the top ten. Worth noting for this clone: The antigen is unknown.

Study observations and caveats: TCR beta V segments were, for the most part, productive about 87% or about 30% of the time in an earlier analysis. The study listed approximately 170 cytomegalovirus-associated TCR beta chains.

V gene TRBV28 combines with J gene TRBJ1-2; the D is unclear. Sequenced sample: PBMCs. This TCR came from a human donor in good health. The CDR3 spells CASSPPGVGSGGYTF. The CDR3 DNA follows: TGTGCCAGCAGCCCCCCGGGCGTAGGGAGCGGGGGCTACACCTTC.